This T cell receptor (beta chain) was retrieved from a study of T cell repertoires in cytomegalovirus infection. Background on the study: From public TCR beta signatures came an indication of both CMV infection and matching HLA type.

The CDR3 contains 18 residues. CDR1 and CDR2 (germline): SGHTA, FQGNSA. V trimming: 4 bases; J trimming: 6 bases; junction bases outside the gene matches: 13. There are many counts of this clonotype. TCRdb re-analysed the reads in MiXCR, keeping a single row per CDR3 protein. The sample has about 260,000 distinct CDR3 sequences; approximately 15% are singletons. The rearrangement uses TRBV7-2 and TRBJ2-3; TRBD2 agrees at 13 bases. The sequence came from a human donor in good health (CMV status not recorded). Some clones in this sample may be carry-over from other donors' samples. The sequenced sample was PBMCs. The CDR3 nucleotides are TGTGCCAGCAGCTATCCCAGGACTAGCGGGAGAATGTGGGATACGCAGTATTTT. The encoded protein is CASSYPRTSGRMWDTQYF.